The clone carrying this T cell receptor beta chain was seen repeatedly, ten times or more. TRAV and TRBV primers primed cDNA for both TCRalpha and TCRbeta. TCR amplification used 15 to 20 PCR cycles, a constant-region primer and a V-primer adapter. TCRdb re-called the reads through MiXCR, storing one row per CDR3 protein. Among 60,000 to 75,000 distinct CDR3 sequences listed, about 30% were seen once. The data derive from a study of low-dose radiotherapy and immunotherapy resistance in tumors. The time point is: before trial treatment. Trimming removed 2 bases from V and 5 bases from J, with 8 bases in between. Per germline, CDR1 SGHNT and CDR2 YENEEA. This CDR3 has 13 residues.

The material was PBMCs, obtained before treatment. V usage is TRBV11-3 and J usage is TRBJ2-3; D gene unclear. This clonotype originated in a male donor with rectosigmoid adenocarcinoma. The CDR3 bases are TGTGCCAGCAGCTTATCTGACGGAGATACGCAGTATTTT. This gives the protein CASSLSDGDTQYF.